These 7 T cell receptor beta chains came from one sample sequenced in a study of cytomegalovirus exposure and HLA in healthy donors. It was with 60 Vbeta and 13 Jbeta primers that the PCR ran. Profiling relied on immunoSEQ multiplex PCR, and the TCRdb table lists in-frame clones only, not all of them. Counted here are roughly 140,000 clones, about four fifths occurring once; the ten biggest clones make up roughly 3.6%. The sample taken for sequencing was PBMCs. The source is a human donor in good health.

CDR3 sequence reads: CSVDQGANTEAFF. CDR3 DNA sequence: TGCAGCGTTGATCAAGGGGCTAACACTGAAGCTTTCTTT. The chain links TRBV29-1 to TRBJ1-1, with a possible D match to TRBD1 (5 bases). CDR1 SQVTM and CDR2 ANQGSEA come from the germline V gene. CDR3 length equals 13 residues. Trimming took off 3 bases at V and 2 bases at J, with 10 bases between the two ends.

This chain links TRBV2 with TRBJ1-1, with D unclear. The CDR3 is made up of 12 amino acids. The germline V gene has CDR1 SNHLY and CDR2 FYNNEI. V lost 6 bases to trimming and J lost 8 bases, with 13 bases between them. The CDR3 sequence is CASSGLRGEAFF. The CDR3, as DNA: TGTGCCAGCAGCGGTTTGAGAGGCGAAGCTTTCTTT.

This clone came up a few times. This chain joins TRBV27 and TRBJ2-7; TRBD1 is a possible D gene (5 bases). Germline assignment: CDR1 MNHEY and CDR2 SMNVEV (reference sequence). The V and J ends lost 6 bases and 4 bases respectively, with 19 bases between them. CDR3 length equals 15 residues. CDR3 bases: TGTGCCAGCAGCCGAAGGACACAGCAGGGTTACGAGCAGTACTTC. It translates to CASSRRTQQGYEQYF.

This clone was observed a few times. The chain carries TRBV7-8 and TRBJ1-4; D is undetermined. The CDR3 consists of 13 residues. Trimming removed 6 bases at V and 11 bases at J, with 16 bases between. Per the germline V gene, CDR1 is SGHVS and CDR2 is FQNEAQ. The DNA for the CDR3 is TGTGCCAGCAGTCCAGCGGTCCGAGGCAAACTGTTTTTT. Translation: CASSPAVRGKLFF.

This clone was recorded a few times. The genes are TRBV6-5 and TRBJ2-7, with a weak D call TRBD2 (6 bases). The germline V gene encodes CDR1 MNHEY and CDR2 SVGAGI. This CDR3 spans 13 amino acids. Trimming shortened V by 6 bases and J by 6 bases, and 15 bases separated the two germline ends. In DNA form, the CDR3 reads TGTGCCAGCAGAGTTGCGGGGACGAGCGAGCAGTACTTC. This encodes CASRVAGTSEQYF.

The rearrangement joins TRBV19 to TRBJ1-6; TRBD1 is a possible D gene (6 bases). Trimming removed 10 bases at V and 6 bases at J, with 13 bases between. Germline V CDR1 and CDR2: LNHDA, SQIVND (reference sequence). The CDR3 runs 13 residues. The CDR3 loop reads CATVGQFNSPLHF. Written as DNA, the CDR3 is TGTGCCACCGTGGGACAATTTAATTCACCCCTCCACTTT. Full variable domain (missing parts from reference TRBV19 and TRBJ1-6): DGGITQSPKYLFRKEGQNVTLSCEQNLNHDAMYWYRQDPGQGLRLIYYSQIVNDFQKGDIAEGYSVSREKKESFPLTVTSAQKNPTAFYLCATVGQFNSPLHFGNGTRLTVT.

The chain has TRBV5-1 and TRBJ2-1; TRBD2 agrees at 14 bases. Germline V gives CDR1 SGHRS, CDR2 YFSETQ. Germline trimming cut 5 bases from V and 6 bases from J; bases unmatched to any gene: 4. This CDR3 is 15 amino acids long. CDR3 sequence reads: CASSSGLAGGNEQFF. For the CDR3, the DNA is TGCGCCAGCAGTTCCGGACTAGCGGGAGGCAATGAGCAGTTCTTC.